This section outlines one T cell receptor beta chain sequence together with its context. The sample comes from a study of shared clonotypes between healthy human individuals. Study context: CD8 memory received one plate per donor, CD8 naive two, CD4 memory three and CD4 naive three.

The repertoire was sequenced with immunoSEQ multiplex PCR; TCRdb's copy has only in-frame clones and lacks some. The sample yields approximately 710,000 clones, about nine tenths seen once. Germline CDR1 is SGDLS and CDR2 is YYNGEE. V lost 1 base and J 0 bases, leaving 9 bases between the germline ends. This CDR3 has 15 residues. The sample comprised memory CD8+ T cells from PBMCs. Sample subset: CD45RO+ cells pooled with CCR7-negative TemRA cells. This rearrangement joins TRBV9 to TRBJ2-3; D gene ambiguous. This clonotype originated in a young man in good health. Some clones in this sample may be carry-over from other donors' samples. Written as DNA, the CDR3 is TGTGCCAGCAGCGTAAGTGGGATTAGCACAGATACGCAGTATTTT. This encodes CASSVSGISTDTQYF.